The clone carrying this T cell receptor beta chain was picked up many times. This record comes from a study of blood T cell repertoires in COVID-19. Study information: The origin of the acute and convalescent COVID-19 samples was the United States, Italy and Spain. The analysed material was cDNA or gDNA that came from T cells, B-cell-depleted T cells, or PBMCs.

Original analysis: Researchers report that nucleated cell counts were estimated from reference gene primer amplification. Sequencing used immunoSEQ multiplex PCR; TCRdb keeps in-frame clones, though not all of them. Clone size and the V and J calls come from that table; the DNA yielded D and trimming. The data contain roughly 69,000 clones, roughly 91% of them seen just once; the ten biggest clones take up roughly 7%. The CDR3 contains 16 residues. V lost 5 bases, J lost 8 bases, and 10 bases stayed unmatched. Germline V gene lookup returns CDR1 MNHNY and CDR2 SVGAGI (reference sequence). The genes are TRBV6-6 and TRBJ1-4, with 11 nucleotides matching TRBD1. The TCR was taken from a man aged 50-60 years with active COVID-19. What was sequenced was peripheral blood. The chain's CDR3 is CASSPPDRGPREKLFF. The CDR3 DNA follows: TGTGCCAGCAGTCCGCCGGACAGGGGGCCTCGAGAAAAACTGTTTTTT.